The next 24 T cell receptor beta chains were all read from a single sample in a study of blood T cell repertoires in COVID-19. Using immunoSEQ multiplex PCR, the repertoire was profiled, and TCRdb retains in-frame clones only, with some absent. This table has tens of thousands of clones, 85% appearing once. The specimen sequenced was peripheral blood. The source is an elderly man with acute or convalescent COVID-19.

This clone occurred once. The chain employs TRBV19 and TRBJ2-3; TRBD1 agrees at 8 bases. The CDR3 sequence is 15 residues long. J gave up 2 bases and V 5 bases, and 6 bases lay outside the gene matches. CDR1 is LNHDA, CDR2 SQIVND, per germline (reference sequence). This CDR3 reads CASSVGDRLTDTQYF. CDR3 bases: TGTGCCAGTAGTGTAGGGGACAGGCTCACAGATACGCAGTATTTT.

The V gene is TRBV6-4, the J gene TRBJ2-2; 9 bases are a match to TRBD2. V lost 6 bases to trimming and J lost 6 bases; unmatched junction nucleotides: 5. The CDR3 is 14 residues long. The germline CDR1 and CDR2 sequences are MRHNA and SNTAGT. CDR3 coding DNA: TGTGCCAGCAGGGCTAGCGGGGTTGCCGGGGAGCTGTTTTTT. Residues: CASRASGVAGELFF.

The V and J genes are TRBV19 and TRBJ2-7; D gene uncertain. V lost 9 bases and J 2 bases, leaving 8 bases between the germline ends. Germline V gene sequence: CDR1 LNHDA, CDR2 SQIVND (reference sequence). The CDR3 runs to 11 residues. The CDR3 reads CASPSPYEQYF. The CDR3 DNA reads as TGTGCCAGCCCCTCCCCCTACGAGCAGTACTTC.

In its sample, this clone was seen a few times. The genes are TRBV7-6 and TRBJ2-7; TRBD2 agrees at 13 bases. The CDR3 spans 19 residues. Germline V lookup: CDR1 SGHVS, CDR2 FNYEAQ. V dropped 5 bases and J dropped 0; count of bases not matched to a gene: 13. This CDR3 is CASSPRLAGGHGGSYEQYF. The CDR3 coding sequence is TGTGCCAGCAGCCCTAGACTAGCGGGGGGACACGGCGGCTCCTACGAGCAGTACTTC. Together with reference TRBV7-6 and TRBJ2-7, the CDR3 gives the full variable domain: GAGVSQSPRYKVTKRGQDVALRCDPISGHVSLYWYRQALGQGPEFLTYFNYEAQQDKSGLPNDRFSAERPEGSISTLTIQRTEQRDSAMYRCASSPRLAGGHGGSYEQYFGPGTRLTVT.

CDR3: CSVDVRGVQGARAFF. CDR3 bases: TGCAGCGTTGATGTACGAGGGGTTCAGGGGGCCAGAGCTTTCTTT. The chain combines TRBV29-1 with TRBJ1-1; 8 nucleotides match TRBD1. The CDR3 runs to 15 residues. Germline CDR1 and CDR2: SQVTM and ANQGSEA. The ends lost 3 bases at V and 10 bases at J; junction bases unmatched: 16.

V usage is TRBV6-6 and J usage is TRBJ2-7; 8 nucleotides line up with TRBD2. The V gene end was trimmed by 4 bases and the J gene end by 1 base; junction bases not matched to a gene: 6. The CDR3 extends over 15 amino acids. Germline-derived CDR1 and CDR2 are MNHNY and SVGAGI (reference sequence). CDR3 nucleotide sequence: TGTGCCAGCAGTTCCCCGGGAGGGGTGTCCTACGAGCAGTACTTC. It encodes CASSSPGGVSYEQYF.

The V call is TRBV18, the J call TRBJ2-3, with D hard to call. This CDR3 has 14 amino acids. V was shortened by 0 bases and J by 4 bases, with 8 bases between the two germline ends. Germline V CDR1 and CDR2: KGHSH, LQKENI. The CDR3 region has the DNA TGTGCCAGCTCACCACCGAACTACTCAGATACGCAGTATTTT. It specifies CASSPPNYSDTQYF. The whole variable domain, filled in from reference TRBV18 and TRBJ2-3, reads NAGVMQNPRHLVRRRGQEARLRCSPMKGHSHVYWYRQLPEEGLKFMVYLQKENIIDESGMPKERFSAEFPKEGPSILRIQQVVRGDSAAYFCASSPPNYSDTQYFGPGTRLTVL.

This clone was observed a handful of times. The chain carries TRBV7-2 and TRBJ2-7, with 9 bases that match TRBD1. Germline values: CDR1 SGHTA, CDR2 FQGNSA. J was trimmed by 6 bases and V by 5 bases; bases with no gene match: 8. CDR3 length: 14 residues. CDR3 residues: CASSPDRGKGEQYF. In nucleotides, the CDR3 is TGTGCCAGCAGCCCGGACAGGGGTAAAGGCGAGCAGTACTTC.

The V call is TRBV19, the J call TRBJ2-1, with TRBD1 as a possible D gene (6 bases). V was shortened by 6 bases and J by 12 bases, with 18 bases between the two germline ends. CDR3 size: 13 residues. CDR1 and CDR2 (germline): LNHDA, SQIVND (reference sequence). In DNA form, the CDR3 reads TGTGCCAGTAGGACAGGTTCTACGGGTGGGCAGTTCTTC. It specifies CASRTGSTGGQFF.

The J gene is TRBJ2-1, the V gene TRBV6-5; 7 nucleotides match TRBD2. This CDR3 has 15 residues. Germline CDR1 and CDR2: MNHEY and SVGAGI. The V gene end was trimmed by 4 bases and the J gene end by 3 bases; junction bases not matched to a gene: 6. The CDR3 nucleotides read TGTGCCAGCAGTTGGGTAGCGGGCAACTACAATGAGCAGTTCTTC. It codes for CASSWVAGNYNEQFF.

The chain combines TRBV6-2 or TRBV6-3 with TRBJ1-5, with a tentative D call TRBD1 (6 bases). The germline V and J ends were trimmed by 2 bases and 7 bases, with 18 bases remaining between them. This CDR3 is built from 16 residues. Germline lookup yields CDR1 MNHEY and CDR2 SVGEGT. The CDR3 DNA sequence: TGTGCCAGCAGTTACGCCCCAGGGGTCCCAGGACAGCCCCAGCATTTT. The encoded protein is CASSYAPGVPGQPQHF.

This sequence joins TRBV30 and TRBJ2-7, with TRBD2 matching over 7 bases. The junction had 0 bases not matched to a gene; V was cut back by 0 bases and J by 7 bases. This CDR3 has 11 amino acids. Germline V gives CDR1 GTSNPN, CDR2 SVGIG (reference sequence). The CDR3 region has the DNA TGTGCCTGGAGTGTGGGGGGGGAGCAGTACTTC. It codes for CAWSVGGEQYF.

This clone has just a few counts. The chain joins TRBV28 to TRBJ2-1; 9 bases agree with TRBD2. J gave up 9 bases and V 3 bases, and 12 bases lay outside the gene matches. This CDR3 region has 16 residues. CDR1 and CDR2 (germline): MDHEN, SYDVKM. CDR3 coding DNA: TGTGCCAGCAGTTTCCATAGCGGGGGCGAAAATGGTGAGCAGTTCTTC. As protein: CASSFHSGGENGEQFF.

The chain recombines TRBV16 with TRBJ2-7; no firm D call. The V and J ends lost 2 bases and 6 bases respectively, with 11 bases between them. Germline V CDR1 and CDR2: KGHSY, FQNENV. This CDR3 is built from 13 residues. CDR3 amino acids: CASSQDTLGEQYF. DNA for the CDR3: TGTGCCAGCAGCCAAGACACCCTCGGCGAGCAGTACTTC.

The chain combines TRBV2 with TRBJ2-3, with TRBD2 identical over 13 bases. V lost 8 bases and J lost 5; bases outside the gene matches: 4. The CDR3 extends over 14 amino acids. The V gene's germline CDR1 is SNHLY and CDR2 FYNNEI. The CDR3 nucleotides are TGTGCCAGCCGGCGGACTAGCGGGGGAGATACGCAGTATTTT. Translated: CASRRTSGGDTQYF. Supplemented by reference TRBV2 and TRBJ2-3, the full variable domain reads EPEVTQTPSHQVTQMGQEVILRCVPISNHLYFYWYRQILGQKVEFLVSFYNNEISEKSEIFDDQFSVERPDGSNFTLKIRSTKLEDSAMYFCASRRTSGGDTQYFGPGTRLTVL.

The CDR3 DNA reads as TGTGCCAGCAGTCCCGGGTTTGAGTTGTTTTTT. This codes for CASSPGFELFF. V usage is TRBV6-5 and J usage is TRBJ1-4, with D hard to call. Trimming left V 5 bases short and J 15 bases short, with 13 bases between. CDR1 is MNHEY, CDR2 SVGAGI, per germline. This CDR3 region has 11 residues.

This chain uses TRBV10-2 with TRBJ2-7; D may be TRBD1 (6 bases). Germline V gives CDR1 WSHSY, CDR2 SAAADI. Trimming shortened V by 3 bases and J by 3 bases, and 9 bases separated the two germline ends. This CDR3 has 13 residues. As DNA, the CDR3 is TGCGCCAGCAGTGATCCAGGGGACTACGAGCAGTACTTC. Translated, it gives CASSDPGDYEQYF.

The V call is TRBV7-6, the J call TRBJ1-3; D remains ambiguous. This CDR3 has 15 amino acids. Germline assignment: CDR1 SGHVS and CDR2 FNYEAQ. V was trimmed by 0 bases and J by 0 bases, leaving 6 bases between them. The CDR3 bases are TGTGCCAGCAGCTTAGCGGCAGTCTCTGGAAACACCATATATTTT. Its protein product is CASSLAAVSGNTIYF.

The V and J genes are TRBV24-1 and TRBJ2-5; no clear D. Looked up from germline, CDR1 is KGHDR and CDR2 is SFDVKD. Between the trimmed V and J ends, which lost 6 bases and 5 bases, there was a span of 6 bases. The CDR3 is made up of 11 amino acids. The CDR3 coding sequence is TGTGCCACCAGTCATCGGGAGACCCAGTACTTC. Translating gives CATSHRETQYF.

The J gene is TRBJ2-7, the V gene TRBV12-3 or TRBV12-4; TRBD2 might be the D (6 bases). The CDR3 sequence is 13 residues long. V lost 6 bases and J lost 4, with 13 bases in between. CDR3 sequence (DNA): TGTGCCAGCAGGAGGGTAGGAGGGTACGAGCAGTACTTC. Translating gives CASRRVGGYEQYF.

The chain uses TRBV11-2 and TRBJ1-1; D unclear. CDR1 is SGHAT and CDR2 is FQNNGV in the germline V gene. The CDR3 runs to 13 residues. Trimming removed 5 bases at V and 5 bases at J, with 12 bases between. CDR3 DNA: TGTGCCAGCAGCCCCAATCGAGGGACTGAAGCTTTCTTT. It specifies CASSPNRGTEAFF. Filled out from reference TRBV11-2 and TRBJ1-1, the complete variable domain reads EAGVAQSPRYKIIEKRQSVAFWCNPISGHATLYWYQQILGQGPKLLIQFQNNGVVDDSQLPKDRFSAERLKGVDSTLKIQPAKLEDSAVYLCASSPNRGTEAFFGQGTRLTVV.

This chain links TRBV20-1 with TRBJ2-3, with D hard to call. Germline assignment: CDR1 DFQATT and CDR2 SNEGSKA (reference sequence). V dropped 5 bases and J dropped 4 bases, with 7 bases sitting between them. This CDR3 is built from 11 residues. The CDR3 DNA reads TGCAGTGCTCATCACTCAGATACGCAGTATTTT. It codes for CSAHHSDTQYF.

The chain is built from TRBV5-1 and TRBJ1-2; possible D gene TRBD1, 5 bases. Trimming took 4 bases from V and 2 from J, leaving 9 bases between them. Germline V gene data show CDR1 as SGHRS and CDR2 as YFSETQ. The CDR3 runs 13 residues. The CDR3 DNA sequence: TGCGCCAGCAGCCAAGACAGCAACTATGGCTACACCTTC. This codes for CASSQDSNYGYTF.

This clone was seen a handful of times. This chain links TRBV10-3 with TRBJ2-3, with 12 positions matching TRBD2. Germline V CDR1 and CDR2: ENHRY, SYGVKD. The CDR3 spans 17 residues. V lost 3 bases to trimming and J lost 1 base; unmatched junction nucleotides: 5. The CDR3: CAISDQRLAGGTDTQYF. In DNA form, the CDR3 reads TGTGCCATCAGTGACCAAAGACTAGCGGGAGGCACAGATACGCAGTATTTT.